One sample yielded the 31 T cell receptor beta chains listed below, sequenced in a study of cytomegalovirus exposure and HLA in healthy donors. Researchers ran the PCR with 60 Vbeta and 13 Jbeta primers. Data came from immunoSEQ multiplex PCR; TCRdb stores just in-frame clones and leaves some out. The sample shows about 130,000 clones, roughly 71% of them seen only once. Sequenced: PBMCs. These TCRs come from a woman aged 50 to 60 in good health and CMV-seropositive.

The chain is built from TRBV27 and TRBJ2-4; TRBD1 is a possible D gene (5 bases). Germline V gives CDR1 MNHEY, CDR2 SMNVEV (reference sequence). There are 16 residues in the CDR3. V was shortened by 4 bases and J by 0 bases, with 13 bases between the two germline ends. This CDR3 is CASSSSGMIAKNIQYF. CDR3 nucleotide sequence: TGTGCCAGCAGTTCGTCAGGGATGATAGCCAAAAACATTCAGTACTTC.

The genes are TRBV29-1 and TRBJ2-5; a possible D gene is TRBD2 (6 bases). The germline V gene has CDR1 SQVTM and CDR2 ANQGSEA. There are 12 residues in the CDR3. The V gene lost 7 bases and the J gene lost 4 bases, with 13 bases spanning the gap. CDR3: CSAGGRIETQYF. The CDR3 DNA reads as TGCAGCGCCGGGGGAAGGATAGAGACCCAGTACTTC.

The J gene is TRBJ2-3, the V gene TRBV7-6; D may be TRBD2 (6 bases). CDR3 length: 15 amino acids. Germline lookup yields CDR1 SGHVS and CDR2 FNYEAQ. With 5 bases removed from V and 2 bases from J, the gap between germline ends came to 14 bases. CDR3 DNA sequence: TGTGCCAGCAGCGAGTCCGGGGGAACCACAGATACGCAGTATTTT. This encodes CASSESGGTTDTQYF.

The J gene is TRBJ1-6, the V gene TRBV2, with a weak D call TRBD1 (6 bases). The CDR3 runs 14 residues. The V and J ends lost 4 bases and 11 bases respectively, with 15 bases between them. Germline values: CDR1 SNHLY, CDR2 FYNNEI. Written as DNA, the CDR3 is TGTGCCAGCAGTGCAAGGGGACACAATCCACCCCTCCACTTT. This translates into CASSARGHNPPLHF. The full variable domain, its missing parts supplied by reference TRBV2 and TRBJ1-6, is EPEVTQTPSHQVTQMGQEVILRCVPISNHLYFYWYRQILGQKVEFLVSFYNNEISEKSEIFDDQFSVERPDGSNFTLKIRSTKLEDSAMYFCASSARGHNPPLHFGNGTRLTVT.

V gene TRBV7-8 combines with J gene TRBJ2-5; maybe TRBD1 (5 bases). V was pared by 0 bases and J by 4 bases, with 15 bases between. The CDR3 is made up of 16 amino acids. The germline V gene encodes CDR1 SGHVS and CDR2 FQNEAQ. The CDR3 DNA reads TGTGCCAGCAGCTTAGCGAGGCAGGGTGTTACAGAGACCCAGTACTTC. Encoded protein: CASSLARQGVTETQYF.

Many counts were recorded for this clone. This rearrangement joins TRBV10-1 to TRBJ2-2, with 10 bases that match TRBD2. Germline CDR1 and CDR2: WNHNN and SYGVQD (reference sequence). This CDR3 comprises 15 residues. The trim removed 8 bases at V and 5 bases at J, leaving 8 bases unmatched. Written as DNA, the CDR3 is TGCGCCAGCGGATCTAGCGGGGGATTGACCGGGGAGCTGTTTTTT. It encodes CASGSSGGLTGELFF.

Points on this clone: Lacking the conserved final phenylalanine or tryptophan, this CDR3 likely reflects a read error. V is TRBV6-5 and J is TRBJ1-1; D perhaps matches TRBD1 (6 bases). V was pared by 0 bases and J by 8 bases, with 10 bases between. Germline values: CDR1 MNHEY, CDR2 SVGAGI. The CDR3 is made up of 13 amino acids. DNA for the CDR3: TGTGCCAGCAGTTACTCTACAGGGTCAGAAGCTTTCCTT. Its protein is CASSYSTGSEAFL.

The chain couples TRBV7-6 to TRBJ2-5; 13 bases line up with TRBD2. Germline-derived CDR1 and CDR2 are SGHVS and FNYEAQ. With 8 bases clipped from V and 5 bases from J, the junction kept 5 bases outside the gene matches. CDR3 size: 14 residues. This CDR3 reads CASATSGGLETQYF. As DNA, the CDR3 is TGTGCCAGCGCGACTAGCGGGGGGTTGGAGACCCAGTACTTC.

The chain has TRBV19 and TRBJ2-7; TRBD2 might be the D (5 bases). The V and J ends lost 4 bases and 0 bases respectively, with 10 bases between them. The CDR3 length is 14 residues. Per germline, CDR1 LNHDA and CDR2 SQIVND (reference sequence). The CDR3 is CASSSRGSSYEQYF. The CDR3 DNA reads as TGTGCCAGTAGTAGCCGGGGTTCCTCCTACGAGCAGTACTTC.

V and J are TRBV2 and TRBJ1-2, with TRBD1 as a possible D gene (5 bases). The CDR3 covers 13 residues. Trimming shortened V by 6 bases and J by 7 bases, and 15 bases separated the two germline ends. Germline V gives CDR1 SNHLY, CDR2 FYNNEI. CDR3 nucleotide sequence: TGTGCCAGCAGCAGGGAGGGGCGGTCTGGCTACACCTTC. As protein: CASSREGRSGYTF.

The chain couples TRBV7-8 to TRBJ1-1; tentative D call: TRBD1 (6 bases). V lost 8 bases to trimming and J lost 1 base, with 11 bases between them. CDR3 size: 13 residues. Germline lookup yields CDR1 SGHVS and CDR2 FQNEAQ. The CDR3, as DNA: TGTGCCAGCCGCCCGGACAGGAACACTGAAGCTTTCTTT. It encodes CASRPDRNTEAFF. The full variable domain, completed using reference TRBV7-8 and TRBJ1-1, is GAGVSQSPRYKVAKRGQDVALRCDPISGHVSLFWYQQALGQGPEFLTYFQNEAQLDKSGLPSDRFFAERPEGSVSTLKIQRTQQEDSAVYLCASRPDRNTEAFFGQGTRLTVV.

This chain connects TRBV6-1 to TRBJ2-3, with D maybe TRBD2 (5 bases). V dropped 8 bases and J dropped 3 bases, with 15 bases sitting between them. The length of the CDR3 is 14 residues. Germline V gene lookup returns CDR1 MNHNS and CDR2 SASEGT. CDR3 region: CASPGSSWTDTQYF. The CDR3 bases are TGTGCCAGCCCGGGCTCTAGCTGGACAGATACGCAGTATTTT.

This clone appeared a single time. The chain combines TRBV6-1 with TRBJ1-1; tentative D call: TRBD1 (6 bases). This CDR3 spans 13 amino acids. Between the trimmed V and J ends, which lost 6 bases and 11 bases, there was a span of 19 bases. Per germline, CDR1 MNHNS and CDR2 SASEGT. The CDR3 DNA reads TGTGCCAGCAGCCGGGATGTACAGGGTCAGGCTTTCTTT. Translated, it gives CASSRDVQGQAFF.

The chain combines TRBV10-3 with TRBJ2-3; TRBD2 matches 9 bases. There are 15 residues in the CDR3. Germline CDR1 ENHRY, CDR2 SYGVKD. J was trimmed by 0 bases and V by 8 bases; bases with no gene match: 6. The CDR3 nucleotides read TGTGCCATCTCCGAAAGCGGGGGGAGCACAGATACGCAGTATTTT. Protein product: CAISESGGSTDTQYF.

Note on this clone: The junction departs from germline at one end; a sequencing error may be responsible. The CDR3 reads CASSQRTGPPIVF. The CDR3 DNA is TGTGCCAGCAGCCAAAGGACAGGCCCCCCTATTGTTTTC. J is TRBJ1-2 and V is TRBV4-2; 7 bases are shared with TRBD1. CDR3 length equals 13 residues. The germline V gene encodes CDR1 LGHNA and CDR2 YNFKEQ.

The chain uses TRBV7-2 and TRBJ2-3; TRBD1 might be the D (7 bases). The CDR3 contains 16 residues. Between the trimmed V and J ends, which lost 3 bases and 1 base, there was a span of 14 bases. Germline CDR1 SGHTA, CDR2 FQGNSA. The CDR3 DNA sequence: TGTGCCAGCAGCTTTGGCAGGGGGGTCGGCACAGATACGCAGTATTTT. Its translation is CASSFGRGVGTDTQYF.

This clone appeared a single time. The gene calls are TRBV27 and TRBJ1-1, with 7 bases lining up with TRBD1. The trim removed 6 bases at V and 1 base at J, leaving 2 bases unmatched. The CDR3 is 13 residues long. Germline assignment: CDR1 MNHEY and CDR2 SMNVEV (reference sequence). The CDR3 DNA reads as TGTGCCAGCAGGAACAGGGGGAACACTGAAGCTTTCTTT. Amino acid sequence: CASRNRGNTEAFF.

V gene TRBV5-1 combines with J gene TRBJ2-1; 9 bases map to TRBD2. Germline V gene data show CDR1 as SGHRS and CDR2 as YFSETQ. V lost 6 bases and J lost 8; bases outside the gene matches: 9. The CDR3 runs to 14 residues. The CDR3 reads CASTMGRGGYEQFF. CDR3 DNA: TGCGCCAGCACCATGGGGCGGGGGGGCTATGAGCAGTTCTTC.

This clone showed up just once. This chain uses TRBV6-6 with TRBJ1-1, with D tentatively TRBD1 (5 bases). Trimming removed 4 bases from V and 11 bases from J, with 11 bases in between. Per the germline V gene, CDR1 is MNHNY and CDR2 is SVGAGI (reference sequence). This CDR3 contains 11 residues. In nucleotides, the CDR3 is TGTGCCAGCAGTTTCGGGGGTGCCGCTTTCTTT. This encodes CASSFGGAAFF.

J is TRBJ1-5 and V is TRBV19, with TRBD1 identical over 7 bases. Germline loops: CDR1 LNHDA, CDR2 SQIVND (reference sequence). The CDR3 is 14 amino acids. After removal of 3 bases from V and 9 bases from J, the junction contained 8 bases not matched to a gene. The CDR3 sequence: CASSMVRGRGPQHF. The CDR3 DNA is TGTGCCAGTAGTATGGTCAGGGGGAGAGGGCCCCAGCATTTT.

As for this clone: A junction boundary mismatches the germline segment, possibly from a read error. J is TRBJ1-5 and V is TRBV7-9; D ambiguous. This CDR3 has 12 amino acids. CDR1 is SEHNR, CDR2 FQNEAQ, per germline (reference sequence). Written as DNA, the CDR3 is TGTTCCAGCAGCTTCTTAGAGCAGCCCCAGCATTTT. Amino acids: CSSSFLEQPQHF.

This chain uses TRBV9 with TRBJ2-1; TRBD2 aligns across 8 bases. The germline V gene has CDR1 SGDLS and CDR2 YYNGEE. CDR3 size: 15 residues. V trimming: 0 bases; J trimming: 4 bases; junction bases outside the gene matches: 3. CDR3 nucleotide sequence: TGTGCCAGCAGCGTAGACCAGCGGGGGTACAATGAGCAGTTCTTC. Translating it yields CASSVDQRGYNEQFF.

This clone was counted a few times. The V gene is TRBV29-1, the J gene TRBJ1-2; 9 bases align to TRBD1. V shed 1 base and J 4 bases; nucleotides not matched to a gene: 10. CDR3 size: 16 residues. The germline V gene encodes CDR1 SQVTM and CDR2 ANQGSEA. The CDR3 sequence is CSVEVGDRDGLYGYTF. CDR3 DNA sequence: TGCAGCGTTGAAGTTGGGGACAGGGACGGGCTCTATGGCTACACCTTC.

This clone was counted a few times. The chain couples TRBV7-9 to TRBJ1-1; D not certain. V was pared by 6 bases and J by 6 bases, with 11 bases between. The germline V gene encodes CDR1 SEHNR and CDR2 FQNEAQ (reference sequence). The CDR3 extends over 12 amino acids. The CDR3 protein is CASSHDFAEAFF. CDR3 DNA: TGTGCCAGCAGTCACGACTTCGCTGAAGCTTTCTTT.

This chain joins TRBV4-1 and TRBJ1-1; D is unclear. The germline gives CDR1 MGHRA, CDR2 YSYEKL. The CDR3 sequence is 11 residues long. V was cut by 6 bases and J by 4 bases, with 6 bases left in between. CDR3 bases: TGCGCCAGCAGGTTCGGCACTGAAGCTTTCTTT. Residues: CASRFGTEAFF.

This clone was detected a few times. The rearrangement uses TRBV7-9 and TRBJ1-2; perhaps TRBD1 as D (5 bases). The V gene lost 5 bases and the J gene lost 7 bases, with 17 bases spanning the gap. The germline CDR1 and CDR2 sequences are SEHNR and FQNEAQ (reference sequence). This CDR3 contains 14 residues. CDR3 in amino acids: CASSLLSGGSGYTF. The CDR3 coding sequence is TGTGCCAGCAGCCTCCTATCGGGGGGTTCTGGCTACACCTTC.

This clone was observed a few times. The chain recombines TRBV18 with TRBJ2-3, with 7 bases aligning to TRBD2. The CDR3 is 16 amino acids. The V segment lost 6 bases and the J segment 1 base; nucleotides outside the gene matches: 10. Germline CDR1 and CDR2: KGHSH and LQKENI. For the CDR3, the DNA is TGTGCCAGCTCCGCGTCCCCAGGGAGGGGCACAGATACGCAGTATTTT. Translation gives CASSASPGRGTDTQYF. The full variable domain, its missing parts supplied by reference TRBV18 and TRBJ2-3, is NAGVMQNPRHLVRRRGQEARLRCSPMKGHSHVYWYRQLPEEGLKFMVYLQKENIIDESGMPKERFSAEFPKEGPSILRIQQVVRGDSAAYFCASSASPGRGTDTQYFGPGTRLTVL.

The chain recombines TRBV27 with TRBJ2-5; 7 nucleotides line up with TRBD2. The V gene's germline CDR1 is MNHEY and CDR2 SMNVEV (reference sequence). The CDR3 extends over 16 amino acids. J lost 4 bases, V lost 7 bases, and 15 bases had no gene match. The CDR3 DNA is TGTGCCAGCACCTCCAGGTGGGGGGGTAGAAGAGAGACCCAGTACTTC. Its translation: CASTSRWGGRRETQYF.

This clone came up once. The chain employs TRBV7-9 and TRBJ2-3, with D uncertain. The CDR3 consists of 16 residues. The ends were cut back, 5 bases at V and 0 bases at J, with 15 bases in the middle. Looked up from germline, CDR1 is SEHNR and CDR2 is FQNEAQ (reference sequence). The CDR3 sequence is CASSPRLSASTDTQYF. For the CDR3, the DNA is TGTGCCAGCAGCCCGCGTCTATCCGCTAGCACAGATACGCAGTATTTT.

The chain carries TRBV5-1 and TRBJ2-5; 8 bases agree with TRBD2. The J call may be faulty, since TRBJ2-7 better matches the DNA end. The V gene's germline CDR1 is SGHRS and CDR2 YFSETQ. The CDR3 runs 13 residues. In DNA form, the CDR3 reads TGCGCCAGCAGCTGGGCGGGGGGCGACGAGCAGTACTTC. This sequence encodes CASSWAGGDEQYF.

The CDR3 protein is CASSLRMGRGNRTDTQYF. CDR3 DNA sequence: TGTGCCAGCAGCCTCAGGATGGGGAGGGGGAATCGCACAGATACGCAGTATTTT. This rearrangement joins TRBV11-2 to TRBJ2-3; perhaps TRBD2 as D (7 bases). The length of the CDR3 is 18 residues. Germline CDR1 and CDR2: SGHAT and FQNNGV. Trimming shortened V by 5 bases and J by 1 base, and 22 bases separated the two germline ends.